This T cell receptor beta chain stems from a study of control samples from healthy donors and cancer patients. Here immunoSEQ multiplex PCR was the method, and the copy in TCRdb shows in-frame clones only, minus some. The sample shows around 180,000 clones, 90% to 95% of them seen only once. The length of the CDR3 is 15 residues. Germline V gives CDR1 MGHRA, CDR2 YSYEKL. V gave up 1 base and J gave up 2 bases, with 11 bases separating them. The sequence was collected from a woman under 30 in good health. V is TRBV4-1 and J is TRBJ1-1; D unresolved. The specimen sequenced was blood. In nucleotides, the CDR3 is TGCGCCAGCAGCCAAGGTGGAGGGATTAACACTGAAGCTTTCTTT. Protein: CASSQGGGINTEAFF.